The sequence of this T cell receptor (beta chain) was determined in a study of T-cell reconstitution after alpha-beta-depleted transplantation in children. General study points: Newly generated T cells supplied most T-cell counts and diversity one year post-transplant. At day 60, the high TCRbeta diversity found in some patients originated from recipient T cells and thymic progenitors that had survived. Several hundred expanded graft clones reportedly gave rise to the alpha-beta T cells present about two months after transplant.

The CDR3 has 14 residues. From germline, CDR1 is MNHEY and CDR2 SVGAGI. V was shortened by 3 bases and J by 5 bases, with 11 bases between the two germline ends. For this clonotype: The antigen is undetermined.

The TCRbeta library incorporated unique molecular identifiers. TCRdb re-analysed the PCR reads in MiXCR, keeping a single row per CDR3 protein. The sample carries hundreds of thousands of distinct CDR3 sequences, about a quarter recorded once. This TCR was sampled from a girl aged 2 to 10 with Fanconi anemia, due to receive a stem cell transplant. The input for sequencing was PBMCs, taken before TCRalphabeta/CD19-depleted stem cell transplant. The rearrangement joins TRBV6-5 to TRBJ2-1; perhaps TRBD2 as D (5 bases). For the CDR3, the DNA is TGTGCCAGCAGTTATACTAGTCTCGACAATGAGCAGTTCTTC. Amino acids: CASSYTSLDNEQFF.